A selection of T cell receptor beta chains follows, all from one sample in a study of molecular identifiers for immune sequencing clone quantification. From the PCR reads, TCRdb called clonotypes with MiXCR, one entry per CDR3 protein. The sample lists 40,000 to 45,000 distinct CDR3 sequences, about 19% occurring once. Sequences were obtained from naive CD8+ T cells from blood, with Jurkat cell RNA spiked in. The receptors shown here come from a human donor in good health. Some libraries in this study had Jurkat cell RNA spiked in. CDR3s include the opening cysteine and the closing phenylalanine or tryptophan. The order of the fields is V gene, D gene, J gene, clone size, CDR3 protein, CDR3 DNA. D genes are given only for firm matches. Where a row states a size, it is once, few, many or the class of an expanded clone; other rows omit it.

TRBV20-1,TRBD2,TRBJ2-3,NA,CSAGRTSEEPDTQYF,TGCAGTGCTGGAAGGACTAGCGAGGAACCAGATACGCAGTATTTT
TRBV7-6,TRBD2,TRBJ2-1,many,CASSPGTSGTDNEQFF,TGTGCCAGCAGCCCCGGGACTAGCGGGACCGACAATGAGCAGTTCTTC
TRBV2,NA,TRBJ2-3,many,CASSDRFTDTQYF,TGTGCCAGCTCAGACAGGTTCACAGATACGCAGTATTTT
TRBV11-2,TRBD2,TRBJ2-7,many,CASRGGLHPYEQYF,TGTGCCAGCAGGGGGGGACTACACCCCTACGAGCAGTACTTC
TRBV28,TRBD2,TRBJ2-5,many,CASSRLANEETQYF,TGTGCCAGCAGTCGACTAGCGAACGAAGAGACCCAGTACTTC
TRBV3-1,TRBD2,TRBJ2-1,many,CASSPGLAGVYNEQFF,TGTGCCAGCAGCCCCGGACTAGCGGGGGTATACAATGAGCAGTTCTTC
TRBV4-3,NA,TRBJ2-7,many,CASSQARGYEQYF,TGCGCCAGCAGCCAAGCGCGGGGATACGAGCAGTACTTC
TRBV9,NA,TRBJ1-4,many,CASSALSQATNEKLFF,TGTGCCAGCAGCGCCTTGTCCCAAGCCACTAATGAAAAACTGTTTTTT
TRBV7-9,TRBD1,TRBJ1-3,many,CASSPPGTGRAGNTIYF,TGTGCCAGCAGCCCCCCCGGGACAGGGAGAGCTGGAAACACCATATATTTT
TRBV29-1,NA,TRBJ2-1,many,CSVDWTGEELAGYNEQFF,TGCAGCGTTGATTGGACAGGGGAGGAACTAGCGGGGTACAATGAGCAGTTCTTC
TRBV6-2/TRBV6-3,TRBD1,TRBJ1-1,many,CASSLTGGSTEAFF,TGTGCCAGCAGCCTGACAGGGGGTAGCACTGAAGCTTTCTTT
TRBV15,TRBD1,TRBJ1-5,many,CATRAGTGVDQPQHF,TGTGCCACCAGAGCCGGGACAGGGGTGGATCAGCCCCAGCATTTT
TRBV29-1,NA,TRBJ2-5,NA,CSVEAGLSGETQYF,TGCAGCGTTGAAGCGGGACTGTCCGGAGAGACCCAGTACTTC
TRBV30,NA,TRBJ2-1,many,CAWSGVSYNEQFF,TGTGCCTGGAGTGGGGTATCCTACAATGAGCAGTTCTTC
TRBV2,NA,TRBJ1-2,many,CASSEAINPEDYGYTF,TGTGCCAGCAGTGAAGCGATAAATCCGGAGGACTATGGCTACACCTTC
TRBV12-3/TRBV12-4,NA,TRBJ2-3,many,CASSFGGGRVTDTQYF,TGTGCCAGCAGTTTCGGGGGAGGCAGGGTCACAGATACGCAGTATTTT
TRBV12-3/TRBV12-4,TRBD2,TRBJ2-3,many,CASSPSGSTDTQYF,TGTGCCAGCAGTCCTAGCGGGAGCACAGATACGCAGTATTTT
TRBV29-1,TRBD2,TRBJ2-7,many,CSVEQTSGVTYEQYF,TGCAGCGTTGAACAAACTAGCGGGGTTACCTACGAGCAGTACTTC
TRBV5-1,NA,TRBJ1-1,NA,CASSLAAWNTEAFF,TGCGCCAGCAGCTTGGCAGCATGGAACACTGAAGCTTTCTTT
TRBV11-2,NA,TRBJ2-7,many,CASSPGQSPWREQYF,TGTGCCAGCAGCCCCGGACAGAGCCCGTGGAGAGAGCAGTACTTC
TRBV7-9,NA,TRBJ2-2,NA,CAGSLVPGELFF,TGTGCCGGCAGCTTAGTGCCCGGGGAGCTGTTTTTT
TRBV19,NA,TRBJ1-5,many,CASSIVQASNQPQHF,TGTGCCAGTAGTATAGTACAGGCCAGTAATCAGCCCCAGCATTTT
TRBV14,NA,TRBJ2-3,NA,CASSLNGVDSSTDTQYF,TGTGCCAGCAGCCTGAACGGAGTAGACTCTAGCACAGATACGCAGTATTTT
TRBV24-1,NA,TRBJ2-5,many,CATSPQRADPETQYF,TGTGCCACCAGTCCCCAAAGAGCGGATCCAGAGACCCAGTACTTC
TRBV12-3/TRBV12-4,NA,TRBJ1-4,NA,CASSPATVRANEKLFF,TGTGCCAGCAGCCCCGCAACGGTACGGGCTAATGAAAAACTGTTTTTT
TRBV5-4,NA,TRBJ1-1,many,CASSHKSLNTEAFF,TGTGCCAGCAGCCATAAAAGCTTGAACACTGAAGCTTTCTTT
TRBV7-9,TRBD2,TRBJ2-3,NA,CASSFLTSGNRDTQYF,TGTGCCAGCAGCTTTCTCACTAGCGGGAATAGAGATACGCAGTATTTT
TRBV4-1,TRBD1,TRBJ2-5,many,CASSQRTGAETQYF,TGCGCCAGCAGCCAAAGGACAGGGGCAGAGACCCAGTACTTC
TRBV27,NA,TRBJ1-1,NA,CAGSYGTEAFF,TGTGCCGGCAGTTATGGGACTGAAGCTTTCTTT
TRBV5-4,NA,TRBJ2-7,many,CASSFGPGVDEQYF,NA
TRBV28,NA,TRBJ2-7,many,CASSGRGTRYEQYF,TGTGCCAGCAGTGGGAGGGGGACACGCTACGAGCAGTACTTC
TRBV29-1,NA,TRBJ2-5,many,CSAGGGGPWTETQYF,TGCAGCGCTGGCGGTGGAGGACCCTGGACAGAGACCCAGTACTTC
TRBV20-1,NA,TRBJ2-5,NA,CSARPGDINQETQYF,TGCAGTGCTAGGCCCGGGGACATAAACCAAGAGACCCAGTACTTC
TRBV28,NA,TRBJ1-1,NA,CASSPRGQGEAFF,TGTGCCAGCAGTCCCCGGGGGCAGGGTGAAGCTTTCTTT
TRBV30,NA,TRBJ1-1,NA,CAYGWGGNAEAFF,TGTGCTTATGGCTGGGGCGGGAACGCTGAAGCTTTCTTT
TRBV30,NA,TRBJ1-1,many,CAWSVEGGTEAFF,TGTGCCTGGAGTGTTGAGGGAGGCACTGAAGCTTTCTTT
TRBV6-2/TRBV6-3,NA,TRBJ1-6,many,CASSGLLPGSDSPLHF,TGTGCCAGCAGTGGACTGCTACCTGGGTCAGATTCACCCCTCCACTTT
TRBV4-2,NA,TRBJ2-2,NA,CASSPEGGLIAGELFF,TGTGCCAGCAGTCCCGAGGGGGGGTTGATCGCCGGGGAGCTGTTTTTT
TRBV7-9,TRBD2,TRBJ2-7,many,CASSAGLAIYEQYF,TGTGCCAGCAGCGCGGGACTAGCGATCTACGAGCAGTACTTC
TRBV27,NA,TRBJ2-3,many,CASSPLGLSTDTQYF,TGTGCCAGCAGTCCCCTCGGACTTAGCACAGATACGCAGTATTTT